This T cell receptor (beta chain) stems from a study of cytomegalovirus exposure and HLA in healthy donors. Study background: Genotyping of more than 300 donors showed that roughly 80% belonged to the Caucasian-associated ancestry cluster.

PCR involved 60 Vbeta and 13 Jbeta primers. Here immunoSEQ multiplex PCR was the method, and the copy in TCRdb shows in-frame clones only, minus some. The sample has 50,000 to 60,000 clones, roughly 81% seen once. Germline loops: CDR1 SGHVS, CDR2 FQNEAQ. The germline V and J ends were trimmed by 0 bases and 4 bases, with 7 bases remaining between them. The CDR3 spans 15 residues. This chain links TRBV7-8 with TRBJ1-6; D gene ambiguous. The sample was PBMCs. This TCR derives from a woman aged 40-49 years in good health and CMV-seropositive. The CDR3 sequence: CASSLASGYNSPLHF. CDR3 DNA: TGTGCCAGCAGCTTAGCGTCGGGGTATAATTCACCCCTCCACTTT.